One sample yielded the 32 T cell receptor beta chains listed below, sequenced in a study. Only in-frame clones appear in the TCRdb table, and some are missing; sequencing was by immunoSEQ multiplex PCR. This table has approximately 70,000 clones, just under 95% appearing once. The specimen sequenced was PBMCs. The receptors were gathered from a man aged 35-49 years with rheumatoid arthritis.

The V call is TRBV9, the J call TRBJ2-7, with 8 nucleotides matching TRBD2. The ends lost 3 bases at V and 2 bases at J; junction bases unmatched: 4. The CDR3 totals 14 residues. The germline gives CDR1 SGDLS, CDR2 YYNGEE. CDR3 residues: CASSASGSTYEQYF. The CDR3 DNA reads as TGTGCCAGCAGCGCGAGCGGGAGTACCTACGAGCAGTACTTC. The full variable domain, rest sourced from reference TRBV9 and TRBJ2-7, is DSGVTQTPKHLITATGQRVTLRCSPRSGDLSVYWYQQSLDQGLQFLIQYYNGEERAKGNILERFSAQQFPDLHSELNLSSLELGDSALYFCASSASGSTYEQYFGPGTRLTVT.

This chain uses TRBV28 with TRBJ2-1; TRBD2 aligns across 7 bases. CDR3 size: 14 residues. The junction had 6 bases not matched to a gene; V was cut back by 1 base and J by 9 bases. In germline, CDR1 is MDHEN, CDR2 SYDVKM. This chain's CDR3 is CASSLFRGVGEQFF. Here the CDR3 DNA reads TGTGCCAGCAGTTTATTTCGGGGGGTAGGTGAGCAGTTCTTC.

This chain uses TRBV19 with TRBJ2-3, with unresolved D. With 7 bases removed from V and 0 bases from J, the gap between germline ends came to 14 bases. This CDR3 region has 15 residues. Germline lookup yields CDR1 LNHDA and CDR2 SQIVND (reference sequence). The CDR3 DNA reads TGTGCCAGTAATAGGGCCAGTTCTAGCACAGATACGCAGTATTTT. It encodes CASNRASSSTDTQYF.

The chain uses TRBV2 and TRBJ2-7, with D tentatively TRBD1 (6 bases). The CDR3 length is 13 residues. Trimming left V 7 bases short and J 6 bases short, with 16 bases between. The germline V gene encodes CDR1 SNHLY and CDR2 FYNNEI. CDR3 in DNA: TGTGCCAGCATTACAGGGTTAGGGCTCGAGCAGTACTTC. Its protein is CASITGLGLEQYF.

V usage is TRBV5-1 and J usage is TRBJ2-7, with TRBD1 matching over 11 bases. This CDR3 contains 15 residues. Trimming removed 4 bases from V and 1 base from J; junction bases left unmatched: 4. From germline, CDR1 is SGHRS and CDR2 YFSETQ. CDR3: CASSHGQGASYEQYF. For the CDR3, the DNA is TGCGCCAGCAGCCATGGACAGGGGGCTTCCTACGAGCAGTACTTC.

The chain recombines TRBV7-9 with TRBJ2-2; D call uncertain. Per the germline V gene, CDR1 is SEHNR and CDR2 is FQNEAQ (reference sequence). V shed 8 bases and J shed 4 bases, with 17 bases lying between them. This CDR3 is built from 15 residues. CDR3: CASWGALKGTGELFF. In nucleotides, the CDR3 is TGTGCCAGCTGGGGTGCTCTCAAGGGCACCGGGGAGCTGTTTTTT.

The rearrangement uses TRBV12-5 and TRBJ2-5; possibly TRBD1 for D (6 bases). Trimming left V 6 bases short and J 2 bases short, with 10 bases between. The CDR3 is 13 residues long. CDR1 and CDR2 from the germline V gene are LGHNT and FRNRAP. The DNA for the CDR3 is TGTGCTAGTGGCACGGACAGACAAGAGACCCAGTACTTC. This translates into CASGTDRQETQYF.

The CDR3 DNA is TGTGCCACAGCTCTTTCGGGACAGCCCAATCAGCCCCAGCATTTT. Protein product: CATALSGQPNQPQHF. The gene calls are TRBV6-5 and TRBJ1-5, with TRBD1 matching over 7 bases. This CDR3 comprises 15 residues. The ends lost 10 bases at V and 3 bases at J; junction bases unmatched: 12. Germline loops: CDR1 MNHEY, CDR2 SVGAGI.

The rearrangement links TRBV6-5 to TRBJ1-5; D gene unclear. The CDR3 totals 14 residues. The V end was cut by 5 bases, the J end by 0 bases, with 8 bases between. Germline V lookup: CDR1 MNHEY, CDR2 SVGAGI. The CDR3, as DNA: TGTGCCAGCAGTCCCTCGTATAGCAATCAGCCCCAGCATTTT. This codes for CASSPSYSNQPQHF.

V usage is TRBV5-5 and J usage is TRBJ2-3; 12 bases align to TRBD2. Trimming at V came to 2 bases and at J to 3 bases, leaving 4 bases not matched to a gene. Germline V CDR1 and CDR2: SGHKS, YYEKEE (reference sequence). CDR3 size: 16 residues. Here the CDR3 reads CASSLTSGRPTDTQYF. The CDR3 DNA reads TGTGCCAGCAGCTTAACTAGCGGGAGGCCGACAGATACGCAGTATTTT.

In nucleotides, the CDR3 is TGTGCCAGCAGCTTCCCTGTTAACTATGGCTACACCTTC. Translation: CASSFPVNYGYTF. The J gene is TRBJ1-2, the V gene TRBV7-2; D is ambiguous. This CDR3 contains 13 residues. Germline CDR1 reads SGHTA; CDR2 reads FQGNSA. V dropped 3 bases and J dropped 1 base, with 6 bases sitting between them. The variable domain in full, with the rest retrieved from reference TRBV7-2 and TRBJ1-2, is GAGVSQSPSNKVTEKGKDVELRCDPISGHTALYWYRQSLGQGLEFLIYFQGNSAPDKSGLPSDRFSAERTGGSVSTLTIQRTQQEDSAVYLCASSFPVNYGYTFGSGTRLTVV.

This chain uses TRBV5-1 with TRBJ1-1, with D uncertain. CDR1 and CDR2 from the germline V gene are SGHRS and YFSETQ. This CDR3 comprises 13 residues. The V end lost 0 bases, the J end lost 5 bases, and 8 bases lay between the germline ends. The CDR3: CASSLELVTEAFF. CDR3 bases: TGCGCCAGCAGCTTGGAACTTGTAACTGAAGCTTTCTTT.

This chain uses TRBV13 with TRBJ1-1; D is undetermined. V shed 6 bases and J shed 3 bases, with 20 bases lying between them. The CDR3 extends over 16 amino acids. Germline CDR1 is PRHDT and CDR2 is FYEKMQ (reference sequence). The CDR3 DNA reads TGTGCCAGCAGAACCGGGAGGGAGACTGGGGACACTGAAGCTTTCTTT. Encoded protein: CASRTGRETGDTEAFF.

The chain recombines TRBV7-6 with TRBJ2-7; 10 bases are shared with TRBD2. Trimming removed 0 bases from V and 1 base from J; junction bases left unmatched: 9. CDR1 is SGHVS and CDR2 is FNYEAQ in the germline V gene. The CDR3 is 18 amino acids. The CDR3 nucleotides read TGTGCCAGCAGCTTAGCGCGGGATGTTAGCGGGAGGTCCTACGAGCAGTACTTC. Translation gives CASSLARDVSGRSYEQYF.

This clone appeared a single time. This chain uses TRBV27 with TRBJ1-6; D is uncertain. Germline CDR1 reads MNHEY; CDR2 reads SMNVEV (reference sequence). The CDR3 is 17 amino acids. Trimming removed 3 bases at V and 0 bases at J, with 12 bases between. The CDR3 nucleotides are TGTGCCAGCAGTTTTGGCAGCCATTTCTCCTATAATTCACCCCTCCACTTT. It codes for CASSFGSHFSYNSPLHF.

This chain links TRBV4-2 with TRBJ2-2; 8 bases align to TRBD2. V lost 4 bases, J lost 5 bases, and 6 bases stayed unmatched. This CDR3 contains 15 residues. The V gene's germline CDR1 is LGHNA and CDR2 YNFKEQ. Here the CDR3 DNA reads TGTGCCAGCAGCCCCGGGACTAGACAAACCGGGGAGCTGTTTTTT. Amino acids: CASSPGTRQTGELFF.

The V call is TRBV19, the J call TRBJ1-3, with D possibly being TRBD1 (6 bases). V lost 3 bases and J 0 bases, leaving 9 bases between the germline ends. Germline V gives CDR1 LNHDA, CDR2 SQIVND (reference sequence). The CDR3 spans 15 residues. The CDR3 region has the DNA TGTGCCAGTAGTATTACAGGGACCTCTGGAAACACCATATATTTT. It is translated as CASSITGTSGNTIYF.

The V call is TRBV2, the J call TRBJ2-7; unclear D gene. Trimming stripped 5 bases from V and 5 bases from J, with 7 bases between. CDR3 length equals 11 residues. Looked up from germline, CDR1 is SNHLY and CDR2 is FYNNEI. CDR3 residues: CASSQSHEQYF. CDR3 DNA: TGTGCCAGCAGTCAGTCTCACGAGCAGTACTTC.

The gene calls are TRBV24-1 and TRBJ2-2; 7 bases fit TRBD2. The CDR3 is 18 residues long. V was pared by 5 bases and J by 3 bases, with 14 bases of the junction left unmatched. Germline V lookup: CDR1 KGHDR, CDR2 SFDVKD. The CDR3, as DNA: TGTGCCACCAGTGCCAATCACCCGAGCGGGGACTACACCGGGGAGCTGTTTTTT. Translation gives CATSANHPSGDYTGELFF.

The rearrangement links TRBV7-9 to TRBJ2-3; 13 bases are a match to TRBD2. The germline gives CDR1 SEHNR, CDR2 FQNEAQ (reference sequence). The CDR3 loop spans 17 amino acids. Trimming took 0 bases from V and 2 from J; bases not matched to a gene: 2. The CDR3 here is CASSLAGLAGYTDTQYF. CDR3 bases: TGTGCCAGCAGCTTAGCGGGACTAGCGGGGTACACAGATACGCAGTATTTT.

This chain uses TRBV7-9 with TRBJ2-5; D unresolved. Looked up from germline, CDR1 is SEHNR and CDR2 is FQNEAQ (reference sequence). The V gene lost 7 bases and the J gene lost 2 bases, with 5 bases spanning the gap. The CDR3 sequence is 11 residues long. The CDR3 DNA reads as TGTGCCAGCACCGTTCAAGAGACCCAGTACTTC. It codes for CASTVQETQYF.

The rearrangement uses TRBV27 and TRBJ2-7, with D tentatively TRBD1 (6 bases). Germline V gene sequence: CDR1 MNHEY, CDR2 SMNVEV (reference sequence). CDR3 length equals 14 residues. Trimming pared 5 bases from V and 4 bases from J, leaving 15 bases between. The CDR3 loop reads CASSTQGFGYEQYF. The CDR3 DNA sequence: TGTGCCAGCAGTACACAGGGTTTCGGATACGAGCAGTACTTC.

The chain couples TRBV7-2 to TRBJ2-1, with a weak D call TRBD2 (6 bases). CDR3 length equals 18 residues. The germline V gene encodes CDR1 SGHTA and CDR2 FQGNSA. The ends were cut back, 5 bases at V and 7 bases at J, with 27 bases in the middle. This chain's CDR3 is CASSPRPPGVRANNEQFF. In DNA, the CDR3 is TGTGCCAGCAGCCCCCGTCCTCCGGGGGTGAGGGCGAATAATGAGCAGTTCTTC. Full variable domain (missing parts from reference TRBV7-2 and TRBJ2-1): GAGVSQSPSNKVTEKGKDVELRCDPISGHTALYWYRQSLGQGLEFLIYFQGNSAPDKSGLPSDRFSAERTGGSVSTLTIQRTQQEDSAVYLCASSPRPPGVRANNEQFFGPGTRLTVL.

The genes are TRBV5-1 and TRBJ2-7; D is ambiguous. Trimming took off 0 bases at V and 4 bases at J, with 8 bases between the two ends. Germline V CDR1 and CDR2: SGHRS, YFSETQ. The CDR3 sequence is 13 residues long. The CDR3 DNA follows: TGCGCCAGCAGCTTGGCTCCAGAATACGAGCAGTACTTC. Translation gives CASSLAPEYEQYF.

This chain uses TRBV5-1 with TRBJ2-3; 9 bases map to TRBD2. The germline V gene encodes CDR1 SGHRS and CDR2 YFSETQ. The CDR3 has 18 residues. V lost 0 bases and J lost 0; bases outside the gene matches: 8. The CDR3 nucleotides are TGCGCCAGCAGCTTGGGTACTAGCGGGTTTACTAGCACAGATACGCAGTATTTT. It encodes CASSLGTSGFTSTDTQYF.

The chain uses TRBV4-1 and TRBJ1-1; no clear D. The germline V gene has CDR1 MGHRA and CDR2 YSYEKL. Trimming stripped 4 bases from V and 3 bases from J, with 15 bases between. This CDR3 comprises 15 residues. CDR3 amino acids: CASSRPKQSYTEAFF. The CDR3 nucleotides are TGCGCCAGCAGCCGCCCCAAGCAGAGTTACACTGAAGCTTTCTTT.

This clone appeared once. The rearrangement links TRBV10-2 to TRBJ2-7, with D perhaps assigned TRBD1 or TRBD2 (6 bases each). CDR1 and CDR2 (germline): WSHSY, SAAADI. This CDR3 has 17 residues. V was trimmed by 2 bases and J by 3 bases, leaving 20 bases between them. CDR3 DNA sequence: TGCGCCAGCAGTGAGCTACAGAGGAGGGGGGACCGCTACGAGCAGTACTTC. This gives the protein CASSELQRRGDRYEQYF.

J is TRBJ2-3 and V is TRBV2; D is uncertain. Germline V gives CDR1 SNHLY, CDR2 FYNNEI. Deletions cut 1 base from V and 2 bases from J, with 7 bases between. This CDR3 comprises 14 residues. CDR3 region: CASSEGRNTDTQYF. The CDR3 DNA reads as TGTGCCAGCAGTGAAGGAAGGAACACAGATACGCAGTATTTT.

The table lists this clone with a count of one. The gene calls are TRBV7-2 and TRBJ1-6; D remains unclear. The CDR3 extends over 15 amino acids. Germline V gives CDR1 SGHTA, CDR2 FQGNSA. V shed 5 bases and J shed 8 bases, with 16 bases lying between them. This chain's CDR3 is CASSPSGDGYSPLHF. CDR3 DNA: TGTGCCAGCAGCCCCTCGGGAGATGGATATTCACCCCTCCACTTT. Drawing the rest from reference TRBV7-2 and TRBJ1-6, the complete variable domain is GAGVSQSPSNKVTEKGKDVELRCDPISGHTALYWYRQSLGQGLEFLIYFQGNSAPDKSGLPSDRFSAERTGGSVSTLTIQRTQQEDSAVYLCASSPSGDGYSPLHFGNGTRLTVT.

V and J are TRBV19 and TRBJ2-7; D not resolved. Germline CDR1 reads LNHDA; CDR2 reads SQIVND (reference sequence). V dropped 1 base and J dropped 3 bases, with 10 bases sitting between them. The CDR3 consists of 14 residues. The CDR3 loop reads CASSIGPLSYEQYF. DNA for the CDR3: TGTGCCAGTAGTATAGGGCCGCTTAGCTACGAGCAGTACTTC.

V gene TRBV7-6 combines with J gene TRBJ1-1, with D unresolved. This CDR3 is 14 amino acids long. CDR1 and CDR2 (germline): SGHVS, FNYEAQ. V shed 2 bases and J shed 1 base, with 8 bases lying between them. The CDR3 DNA is TGTGCCAGCAGCTTACTGGCAACGAACACTGAAGCTTTCTTT. This encodes CASSLLATNTEAFF.

J is TRBJ1-2 and V is TRBV29-1; no definite D call. Germline CDR1 reads SQVTM; CDR2 reads ANQGSEA. This CDR3 has 15 residues. V lost 0 bases to trimming and J lost 4 bases, with 15 bases between them. The CDR3 DNA sequence: TGCAGCGTTGAAGATCTTCAACAGCGGGGCTATGGCTACACCTTC. Its translation: CSVEDLQQRGYGYTF. The whole variable domain, remainder taken from reference TRBV29-1 and TRBJ1-2, is SAVISQKPSRDICQRGTSLTIQCQVDSQVTMMFWYRQQPGQSLTLIATANQGSEATYESGFVIDKFPISRPNLTFSTLTVSNMSPEDSSIYLCSVEDLQQRGYGYTFGSGTRLTVV.